This TCR beta chain is drawn from a study of graft-versus-host responses after intestinal transplantation. V was clipped by 1 base and J by 9 bases; unmatched bases: 16. This CDR3 region has 17 residues. Per the germline V gene, CDR1 is SGDLS and CDR2 is YYNGEE. Details on this clone: Its antigen is unknown.

Study-level results: Declines in HvG clones occurring early post-transplant were associated with peak circulating GvH clone levels.

Produced via immunoSEQ multiplex PCR; TCRdb's table is partial and in-frame only. This sample has 75,000 to 95,000 clones, with about 91% found just once. This chain connects TRBV9 to TRBJ2-1, with TRBD1 identical over 7 bases. This receptor was obtained from a human donor who was the organ donor for an intestinal transplant. Sample: unstimulated CD4+ T cells sorted from spleen or lymph node cells, taken before transplant. This chain's CDR3 is CASSVSPFGDSNSEQFF. DNA for the CDR3: TGTGCCAGCAGCGTATCTCCATTTGGGGACAGTAACAGTGAGCAGTTCTTC.